This T cell receptor (beta chain) was retrieved from a study of blood T cell repertoires in COVID-19. Study-level background: The origin of the acute and convalescent COVID-19 samples was the United States, Italy and Spain. T cells, B-cell-depleted T cells, or PBMCs provided the cDNA or gDNA that served as material.

Per the original data handling: Reference gene primer amplification in the assay estimated nucleated cell counts. Sequenced by immunoSEQ multiplex PCR; TCRdb stores in-frame clones only, minus some. Clonal size and the V and J genes are those of that table, whereas D and trimming came from the DNA. The sample lists approximately 110,000 clones; 85% to 90% were seen once. The CDR3 is made up of 15 amino acids. V shed 2 bases, J shed 6 bases, and the junction held 8 bases outside the gene matches. The chain has TRBV5-3 and TRBJ1-2; TRBD1 matches 9 bases. TRBV5-3 is an open reading frame whose function is uncertain. The sample comprised peripheral blood. This TCR was sampled from a human donor in a cohort sampled during active COVID-19. The CDR3 DNA is TGTGCCAGAAGCTTCTACCCGACAGGGGGTAATGGCTACACCTTC. Its protein product is CARSFYPTGGNGYTF.